Shown below are 4 T cell receptor beta chains from a single sample sequenced in a study of blood T cell repertoires in COVID-19. Repertoires were generated with immunoSEQ multiplex PCR, while TCRdb's copy carries only in-frame clones and drops some. The sample holds some 6,000 clones, approximately 90% seen once. The specimen was peripheral blood. Receptor source: a human donor in a cohort sampled during active COVID-19.

The V and J genes are TRBV7-6 and TRBJ1-4; 7 positions agree with TRBD1. V lost 1 base, J lost 14 bases, and 4 bases stayed unmatched. This CDR3 is 12 amino acids long. Germline CDR1 SGHVS, CDR2 FNYEAQ. Written as DNA, the CDR3 is TGTGCCAGCAGCTTAGGGGGACAGATGCTGTTTTTT. It codes for CASSLGGQMLFF.

CDR3 sequence (DNA): TGTGCCAGCAGCTCGGCGGGAGGATCCCTAGATACGCAGTATTTT. It specifies CASSSAGGSLDTQYF. The genes are TRBV7-9 and TRBJ2-3, with 8 bases fitting TRBD2. The CDR3 consists of 15 residues. CDR1 SEHNR and CDR2 FQNEAQ come from the germline V gene (reference sequence). After removal of 4 bases from V and 5 bases from J, the junction contained 8 bases not matched to a gene.

The genes are TRBV18 and TRBJ2-3; D possibly corresponds to TRBD1 (6 bases). In germline, CDR1 is KGHSH, CDR2 LQKENI. V lost 5 bases to trimming and J lost 0 bases, with 12 bases between them. The CDR3 totals 15 residues. CDR3 DNA: TGTGCCAGCTCAACCGGGACACCCAGCACAGATACGCAGTATTTT. It translates to CASSTGTPSTDTQYF.

The rearrangement joins TRBV30 to TRBJ1-1; possibly TRBD1 for D (6 bases). V was pared by 0 bases and J by 1 base, with 12 bases between. The CDR3 loop spans 15 amino acids. The germline gives CDR1 GTSNPN, CDR2 SVGIG (reference sequence). The CDR3 coding sequence is TGTGCCTGGAGTGTAAGGGGGGGGGCGAACACTGAAGCTTTCTTT. This translates into CAWSVRGGANTEAFF.